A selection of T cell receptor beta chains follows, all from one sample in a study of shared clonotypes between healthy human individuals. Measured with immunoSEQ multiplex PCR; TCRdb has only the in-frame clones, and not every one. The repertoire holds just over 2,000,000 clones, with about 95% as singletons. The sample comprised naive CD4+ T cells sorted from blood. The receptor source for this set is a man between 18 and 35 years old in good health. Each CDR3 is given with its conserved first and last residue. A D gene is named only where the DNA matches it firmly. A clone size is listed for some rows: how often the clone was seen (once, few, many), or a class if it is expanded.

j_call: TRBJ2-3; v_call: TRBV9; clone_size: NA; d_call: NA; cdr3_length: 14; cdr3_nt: TGTGCCAGCAGCGTAGGCTTTTCCACAGATACGCAGTATTTT; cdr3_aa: CASSVGFSTDTQYF
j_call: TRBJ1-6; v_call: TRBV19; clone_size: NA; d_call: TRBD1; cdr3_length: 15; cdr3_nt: TGTGCCAGTAGCTCGACAGGGAAAAGGGATTCACCCCTCCACTTT; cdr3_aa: CASSSTGKRDSPLHF
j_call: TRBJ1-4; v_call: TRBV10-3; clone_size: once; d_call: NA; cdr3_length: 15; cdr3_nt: TGTGCCATCAGTGAGTCTCCAGCAACTAATGAAAAACTGTTTTTT; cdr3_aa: CAISESPATNEKLFF
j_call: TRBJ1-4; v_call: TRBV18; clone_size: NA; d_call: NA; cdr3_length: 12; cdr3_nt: TGTGCCAGCTCACCGGACGGTGAAAAACTGTTTTTT; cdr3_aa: CASSPDGEKLFF
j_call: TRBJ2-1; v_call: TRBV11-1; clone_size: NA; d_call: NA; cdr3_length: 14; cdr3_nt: TGTGCCAGCACCGACGGACGGTTCTACAATGAGCAGTTCTTC; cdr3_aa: CASTDGRFYNEQFF
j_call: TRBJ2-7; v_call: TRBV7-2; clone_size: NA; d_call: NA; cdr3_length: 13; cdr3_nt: TGTGCCAGCAGCTTAGGAAACTCCTACGAGCAGTACTTC; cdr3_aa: CASSLGNSYEQYF
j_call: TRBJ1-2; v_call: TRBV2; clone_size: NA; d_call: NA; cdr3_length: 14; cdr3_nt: TGTGCCAGCATGGAACGGGAGGGGAACGGAGTAGGGGCGTTC; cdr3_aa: CASMEREGNGVGAF
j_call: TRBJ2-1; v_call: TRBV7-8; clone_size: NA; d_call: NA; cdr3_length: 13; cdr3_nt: TGTGCCAGCAGCTTATGGGCGGGTACTGAGCAGTTCTTC; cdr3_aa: CASSLWAGTEQFF
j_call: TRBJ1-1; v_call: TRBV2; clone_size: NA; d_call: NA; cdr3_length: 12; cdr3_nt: TGTGCCAGCAACCCCATGAACACTGAAGCTTTCTTT; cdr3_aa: CASNPMNTEAFF
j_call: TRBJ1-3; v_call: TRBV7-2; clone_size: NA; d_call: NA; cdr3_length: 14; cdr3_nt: TGTGCCAGCAGCCCTATCAGATCCCTAAACACCATATATTTT; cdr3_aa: CASSPIRSLNTIYF
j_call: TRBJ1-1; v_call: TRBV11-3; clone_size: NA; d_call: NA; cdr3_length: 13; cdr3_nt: TGTGCCAGCAGCTTTAACATGAACACTGAAGCTTTCTTT; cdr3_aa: CASSFNMNTEAFF
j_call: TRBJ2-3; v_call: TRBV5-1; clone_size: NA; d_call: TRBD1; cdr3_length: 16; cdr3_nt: TGCGCCAGCAGCCCTGGACAGGGTATAACCACAGATACGCAGTATTTT; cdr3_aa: CASSPGQGITTDTQYF
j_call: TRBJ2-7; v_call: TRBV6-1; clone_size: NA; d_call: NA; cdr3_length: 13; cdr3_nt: TGTGCCAGCCAGCGGGACAGCTCTTACGAGCAGTACTTC; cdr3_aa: CASQRDSSYEQYF
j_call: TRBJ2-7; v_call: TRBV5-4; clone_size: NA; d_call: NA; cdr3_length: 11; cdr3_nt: TGTGCCAGCAGCCAAACTGGGGAGCAGTACTTC; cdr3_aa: CASSQTGEQYF
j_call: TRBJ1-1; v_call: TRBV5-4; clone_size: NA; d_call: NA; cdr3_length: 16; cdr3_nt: TGTGCCAGCAGCCCCAGGGAGGGGGTTTCCTCCACTGAAGCTTTCTTT; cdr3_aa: CASSPREGVSSTEAFF
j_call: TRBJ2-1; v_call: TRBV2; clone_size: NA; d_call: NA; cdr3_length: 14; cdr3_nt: TGTGCCAGCAGTGAACGGGGGCTCTACAATGAGCAGTTCTTC; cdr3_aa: CASSERGLYNEQFF
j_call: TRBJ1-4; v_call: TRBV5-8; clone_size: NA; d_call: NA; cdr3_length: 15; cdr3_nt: TGTGCCAGCAGCCGGATACAGGGAGGTGGTGAAAAACTGTTTTTT; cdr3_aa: CASSRIQGGGEKLFF
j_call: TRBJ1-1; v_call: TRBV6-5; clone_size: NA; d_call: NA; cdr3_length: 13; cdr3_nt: TGTGCCAGCAGCGGCCGGGACGGCGGTGAAGCTTTCTTT; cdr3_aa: CASSGRDGGEAFF
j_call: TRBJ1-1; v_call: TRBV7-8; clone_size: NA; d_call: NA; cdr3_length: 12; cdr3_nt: TGTGCCAGCAGCTTACTCAATACTGAAGCTTTCTTT; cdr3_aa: CASSLLNTEAFF
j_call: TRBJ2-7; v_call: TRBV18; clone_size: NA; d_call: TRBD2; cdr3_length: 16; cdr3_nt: TGTGCCAGCTCACCTCCGGGACTAGCGGGAGCCTACGAGCAGTACTTC; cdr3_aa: CASSPPGLAGAYEQYF
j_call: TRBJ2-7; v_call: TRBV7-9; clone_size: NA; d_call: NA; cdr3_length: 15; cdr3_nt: TGTGCCAGCAGCCCTAATAGGGGGGGGTCCTACGAGCAGTACTTC; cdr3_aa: CASSPNRGGSYEQYF
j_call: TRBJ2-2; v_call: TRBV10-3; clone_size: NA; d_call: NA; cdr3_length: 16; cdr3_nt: TGTGCCATCAGTGAGTCTGGGGGGCTGAGCACCGGGGAGCTGTTTTTT; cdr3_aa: CAISESGGLSTGELFF
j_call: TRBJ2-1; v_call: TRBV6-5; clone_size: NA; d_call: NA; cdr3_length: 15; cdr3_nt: TGTGCCAGCAGTTACGTACAGGGCGCGTACAATGAGCAGTTCTTC; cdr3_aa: CASSYVQGAYNEQFF
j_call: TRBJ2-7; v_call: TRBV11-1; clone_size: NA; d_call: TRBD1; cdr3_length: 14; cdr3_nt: TGTGCCAGCAGCGTCGACAGGGGTTACTACGAGCAGTACTTC; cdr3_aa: CASSVDRGYYEQYF
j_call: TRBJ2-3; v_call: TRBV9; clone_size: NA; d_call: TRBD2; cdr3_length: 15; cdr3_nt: TGTGCCAGCAGCGGAATAGCGGGGGGAAAAGATACGCAGTATTTT; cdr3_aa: CASSGIAGGKDTQYF
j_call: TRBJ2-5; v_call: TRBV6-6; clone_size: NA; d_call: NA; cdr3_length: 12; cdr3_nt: TGTGCCAGCAGGGATCTGCAAGAGACCCAGTACTTC; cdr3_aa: CASRDLQETQYF
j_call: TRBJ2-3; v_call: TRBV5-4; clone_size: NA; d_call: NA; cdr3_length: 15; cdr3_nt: TGTGCCAGCAGCTCAAGGACAGTAAGCACAGATACGCAGTATTTT; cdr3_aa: CASSSRTVSTDTQYF
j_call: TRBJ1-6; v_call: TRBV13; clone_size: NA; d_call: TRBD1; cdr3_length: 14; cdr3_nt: TGTGCCAGCAGTTGGGACAGAGATAATTCACCCCTCCACTTT; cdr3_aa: CASSWDRDNSPLHF
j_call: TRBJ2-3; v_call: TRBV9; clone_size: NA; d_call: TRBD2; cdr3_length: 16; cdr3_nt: TGTGCCAGCAGCGTAGAAAGACTAGCGGGGGTAGTGGCGCAGTATTTT; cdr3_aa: CASSVERLAGVVAQYF
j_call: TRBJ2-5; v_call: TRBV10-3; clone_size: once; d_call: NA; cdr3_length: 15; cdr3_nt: TGTGCCATCAGTGAGTCGTGGGTACGACAAGAGACCCAGTACTTC; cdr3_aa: CAISESWVRQETQYF
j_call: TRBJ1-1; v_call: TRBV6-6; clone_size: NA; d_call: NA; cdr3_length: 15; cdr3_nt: TGTGCCAGCAGTTACACCGGGACGGGGAACACTGAAGCTTTCTTT; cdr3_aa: CASSYTGTGNTEAFF
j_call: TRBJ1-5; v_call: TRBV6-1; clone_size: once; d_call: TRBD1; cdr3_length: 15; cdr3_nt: TGTGCCAGCAGTGAGGGGACAGGGGGCGGTCAGCCCCAGCATTTT; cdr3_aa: CASSEGTGGGQPQHF
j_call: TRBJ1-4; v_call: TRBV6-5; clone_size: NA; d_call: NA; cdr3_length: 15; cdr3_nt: TGTGCCAGCAGAAAGCGACAGCTAACTAATGAAAAACTGTTTTTT; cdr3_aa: CASRKRQLTNEKLFF
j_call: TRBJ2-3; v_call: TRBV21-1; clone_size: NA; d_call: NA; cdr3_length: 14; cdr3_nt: TGTGCCAGCAGCGCCCGGACAGGCTTAGATACGCAGTATTTT; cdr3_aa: CASSARTGLDTQYF